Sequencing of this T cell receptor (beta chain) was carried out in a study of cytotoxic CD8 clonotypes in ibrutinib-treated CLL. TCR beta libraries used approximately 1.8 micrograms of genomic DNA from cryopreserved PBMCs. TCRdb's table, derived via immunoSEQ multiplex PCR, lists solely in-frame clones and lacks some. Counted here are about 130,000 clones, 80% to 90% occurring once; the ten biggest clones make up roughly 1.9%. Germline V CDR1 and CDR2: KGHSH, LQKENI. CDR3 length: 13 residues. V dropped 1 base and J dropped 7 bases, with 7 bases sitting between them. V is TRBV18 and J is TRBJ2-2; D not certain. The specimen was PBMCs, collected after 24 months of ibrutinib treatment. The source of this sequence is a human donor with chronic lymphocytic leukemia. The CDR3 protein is CASSPLSIGELFF. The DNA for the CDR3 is TGTGCCAGCTCACCACTTAGTATCGGGGAGCTGTTTTTT. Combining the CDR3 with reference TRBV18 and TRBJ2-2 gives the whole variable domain NAGVMQNPRHLVRRRGQEARLRCSPMKGHSHVYWYRQLPEEGLKFMVYLQKENIIDESGMPKERFSAEFPKEGPSILRIQQVVRGDSAAYFCASSPLSIGELFFGEGSRLTVL.